What follows describes a single T cell receptor beta chain. Antigen unknown. The entry originates in a study of T-cell memory formation after mild COVID-19. As for the study in general: The two donors had largely donor-specific TCR clusters. Study outcomes and limitations: Memory sampled before infection contained some responding clones, suggesting cross-reactive memory joined. Contracting clones from day 15 to 85 showed balanced CD4/CD8; later expanders favored CD4+. Those CD4+ clones that contracted were mainly in CM and EM (CD8+ ones in EMRA).

MiXCR, run by TCRdb on the 5' RACE reads, gives a single entry per CDR3 protein. This sample carries roughly 130,000 distinct CDR3 sequences, approximately 6.2% of them seen once, and the ten largest clones take approximately 2.3%. The germline V gene has CDR1 DFQATT and CDR2 SNEGSKA (reference sequence). The CDR3 is 12 amino acids. Sequencing was done on a sample of PBMCs or a T cell subset sorted from them (not recorded which). This sequence was found in an adult woman who had mild COVID-19 (a few samples of this study predate the infection). Cell type and time point are not known. This chain connects TRBV20-1 to TRBJ2-5, with TRBD1 matching 7 bases. The DNA for the CDR3 is TGCAGCCCAGGGGGAATAGCAGAGACCCAGTACTTC. As protein: CSPGGIAETQYF.